This T cell receptor beta chain was recorded in a study of T cell repertoires in aging, cancer and after chemotherapy. Sample share makes this clonotype medium-sized (0.01 to 0.1%). Peripheral blood genomic DNA, not sorted cells or RNA, was the template. A mixed TRB-A/B primer pool amplified rearranged TRB by multiplex touch-down PCR. TCRdb itself ran the multiplex PCR reads through MiXCR, one entry per CDR3 protein. The sample includes over 10,000 distinct CDR3 sequences, over 20% seen only once; the top ten take 4.5% to 6%. V was trimmed by 5 bases and J by 5 bases, leaving 13 bases between them. The length of the CDR3 is 15 residues. Germline CDR1 reads LNHDA; CDR2 reads SQIVND (reference sequence).

Sequencing was done on a sample of blood. This receptor was obtained from a human donor in good health. This rearrangement joins TRBV19 to TRBJ1-6, with D unresolved. The chain's CDR3 is CASSSFWNNNSPLHF. DNA of the CDR3: TGTGCCAGTAGTTCCTTTTGGAACAATAATTCACCCCTCCACTTT.